The rows below give T cell receptor beta chains drawn from one sample of a study of graft-versus-host responses after intestinal transplantation. Some clones are missing from TCRdb's copy, which holds only in-frame ones; the method was immunoSEQ multiplex PCR. This table holds about 15,000 clones, around 96% found once. The specimen was PBMCs, collected 9 days after transplant. Receptors were obtained from a human patient who received an intestinal transplant, so some T cells may come from the graft donor. CDR3s include the opening cysteine and the closing phenylalanine or tryptophan. A D gene is named only where the DNA matches it firmly. The size field is filled for only some rows; it gives once, few, many or a size class.

d_gene: TRBD1
v_gene: TRBV25-1
abundance: .
j_gene: TRBJ1-2
CDR3aa: CASSESQGADGYTF
CDR3nt: TGTGCCAGCAGTGAATCCCAGGGGGCGGATGGCTACACCTTC

d_gene: TRBD2
v_gene: TRBV30
abundance: .
j_gene: TRBJ2-3
CDR3aa: CAWSLSWGGSESDTQYF
CDR3nt: TGTGCCTGGAGCCTGAGTTGGGGCGGGAGTGAGTCAGATACGCAGTATTTT

d_gene: .
v_gene: TRBV2
abundance: .
j_gene: TRBJ2-3
CDR3aa: CASSERDRADTQYF
CDR3nt: TGTGCCAGCAGTGAACGGGATCGGGCAGATACGCAGTATTTT

d_gene: .
v_gene: TRBV6-1
abundance: once
j_gene: TRBJ1-2
CDR3aa: CASIPRGWDGYTF
CDR3nt: TGTGCCAGCATTCCCCGGGGGTGGGATGGCTACACCTTC

d_gene: .
v_gene: TRBV13
abundance: .
j_gene: TRBJ1-2
CDR3aa: CASSFLGINYGYTF
CDR3nt: TGTGCCAGCAGCTTTCTCGGCATTAACTATGGCTACACCTTC

d_gene: .
v_gene: TRBV10-2
abundance: .
j_gene: TRBJ2-7
CDR3aa: CASSGGEFPYEQYF
CDR3nt: TGCGCCAGCAGTGGTGGGGAATTCCCCTACGAGCAGTACTTC

d_gene: .
v_gene: TRBV6-5
abundance: .
j_gene: TRBJ2-5
CDR3aa: CASSPETDPQETQYF
CDR3nt: TGTGCCAGCAGTCCGGAGACAGACCCACAAGAGACCCAGTACTTC

d_gene: .
v_gene: TRBV9
abundance: .
j_gene: TRBJ2-5
CDR3aa: CASSVEGVPQETQYF
CDR3nt: TGTGCCAGCAGCGTAGAAGGCGTACCCCAAGAGACCCAGTACTTC

d_gene: TRBD2
v_gene: TRBV27
abundance: .
j_gene: TRBJ2-5
CDR3aa: CASSFQREYETQYF
CDR3nt: TGTGCCAGCAGTTTCCAGCGGGAGTATGAGACCCAGTACTTC

d_gene: TRBD2
v_gene: TRBV19
abundance: .
j_gene: TRBJ2-1
CDR3aa: CASSLVAGGPNEQFF
CDR3nt: TGTGCCAGTAGTCTGGTAGCGGGAGGGCCTAATGAGCAGTTCTTC

d_gene: TRBD2
v_gene: TRBV7-9
abundance: .
j_gene: TRBJ2-1
CDR3aa: CASSFFEGGFYNEQFF
CDR3nt: TGTGCCAGCAGCTTTTTTGAGGGAGGGTTTTACAATGAGCAGTTCTTC

d_gene: .
v_gene: TRBV4-1
abundance: once
j_gene: TRBJ2-7
CDR3aa: CASSQVSSDSYEQYF
CDR3nt: TGCGCCAGCAGCCAAGTGTCTAGCGACTCCTACGAGCAGTACTTC

d_gene: TRBD1
v_gene: TRBV9
abundance: .
j_gene: TRBJ1-5
CDR3aa: CASSVAGGVNQPQHF
CDR3nt: TGTGCCAGCAGCGTAGCAGGGGGTGTCAATCAGCCCCAGCATTTT